The T cell receptor beta chain under discussion was sequenced for a study of blood T cell repertoires in COVID-19. Study context: Collection of acute and convalescent COVID-19 samples took place in the United States, Italy and Spain. The analysed material was cDNA or gDNA that came from T cells, B-cell-depleted T cells, or PBMCs.

Per the study methods: Researchers report that nucleated cell counts were estimated from reference gene primer amplification. Profiled with immunoSEQ multiplex PCR; TCRdb holds only in-frame clones, not every one. V and J calls and clone size are given by that table; D and trimming were obtained from the DNA. This sample has around 170,000 clones, with approximately 88% found just once. Germline lookup yields CDR1 SEHNR and CDR2 FQNEAQ (reference sequence). The V and J ends lost 3 bases and 3 bases respectively, with 14 bases between them. This CDR3 comprises 15 residues. This clonotype was obtained from a woman in her fifties or sixties with acute or convalescent COVID-19. The specimen was peripheral blood. The chain has TRBV7-9 and TRBJ1-2, with a weak D call TRBD1 (6 bases). In nucleotides, the CDR3 is TGTGCCAGCAGCTTGGGGGCAGGGATGGACTATGGCTACACCTTC. This translates into CASSLGAGMDYGYTF.